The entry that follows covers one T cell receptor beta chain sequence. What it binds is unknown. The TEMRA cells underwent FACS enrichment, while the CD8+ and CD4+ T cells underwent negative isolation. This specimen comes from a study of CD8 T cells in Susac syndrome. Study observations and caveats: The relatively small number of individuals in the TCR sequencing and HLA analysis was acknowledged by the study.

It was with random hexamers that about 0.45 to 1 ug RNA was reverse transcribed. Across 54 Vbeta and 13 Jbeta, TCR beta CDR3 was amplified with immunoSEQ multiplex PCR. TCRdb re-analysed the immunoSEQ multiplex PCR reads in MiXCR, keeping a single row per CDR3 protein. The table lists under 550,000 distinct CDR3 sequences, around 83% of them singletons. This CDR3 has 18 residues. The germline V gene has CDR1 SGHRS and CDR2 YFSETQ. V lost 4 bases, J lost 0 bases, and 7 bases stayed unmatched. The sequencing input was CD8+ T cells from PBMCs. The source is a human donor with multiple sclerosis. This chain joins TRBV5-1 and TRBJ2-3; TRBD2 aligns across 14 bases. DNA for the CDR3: TGCGCCAGCAGCCCCGGGACTAGCGGGGGCTATAGCACAGATACGCAGTATTTT. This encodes CASSPGTSGGYSTDTQYF.